The entry that follows covers one T cell receptor (beta chain) sequence. The target antigen is unknown. This sample was taken from a study of T cells in localized non-small cell lung cancer. The study, taken as a whole, reports: Higher adjacent-lung clonality was associated with shorter survival.

CDR1 and CDR2 (germline): MNHEY, SMNVEV (reference sequence). The CDR3 is 14 amino acids. Germline trimming cut 0 bases from V and 9 bases from J; bases unmatched to any gene: 7. Profiled with immunoSEQ multiplex PCR; TCRdb holds only in-frame clones, not every one. The table shows around 23,000 clones, with just over 90% occurring only once. The sample consisted of peripheral blood, taken before any cancer treatment. The receptor's source is a woman aged 35 to 69 with stage I lung adenocarcinoma. The V gene is TRBV27, the J gene TRBJ2-7, with TRBD1 identical over 8 bases. The CDR3 nucleotides read TGTGCCAGCAGTTTATCGGGACAGGTTGTGTGGCAGTACTTC. This encodes CASSLSGQVVWQYF.